The text below deals with one T cell receptor beta chain. As yet, its antigen is unknown. These data belong to a study of T cell clones after liver transplantation. In the study overall: Until 12-24 months post-transplant, subjects got standard immunosuppression and no induction.

Method: immunoSEQ multiplex PCR; TCRdb's copy keeps in-frame clones and lacks some. The sample lists 70,000 or so clones, 90% occurring once. V was trimmed by 4 bases and J by 0 bases, leaving 16 bases between them. This CDR3 is built from 17 residues. Looked up from germline, CDR1 is SGDLS and CDR2 is YYNGEE. Study observations and caveats: Donor-reactive sequences fell more than third party-reactive ones, suggesting partial deletion.

This sequence was found in a human donor who received a liver transplant. This chain joins TRBV9 and TRBJ2-2; possibly TRBD1 or TRBD2 for D (5 bases each). The starting material was CD4+ T cells from blood, obtained before liver transplant. CDR3 DNA: TGTGCCAGCAGCAGAGGTCGGGGCATGGCGAACACCGGGGAGCTGTTTTTT. Translated: CASSRGRGMANTGELFF.